The sequence of this T cell receptor (beta chain) was determined in a study of blood T cell repertoires in COVID-19. Overall study: The origin of the acute and convalescent COVID-19 samples was the United States, Italy and Spain.

In the original analysis: Estimation of nucleated cell counts relied on the amplification of reference gene primers. This table comes from immunoSEQ multiplex PCR, and its TCRdb copy is limited to in-frame clones, with some not included. V, J and clone size derive from that table, while D and trimming were established from the DNA sequence. The table records approximately 230,000 clones, under 90% of them present only once. This receptor was obtained from a man aged 25 to 40 with active or convalescent COVID-19. Sequencing was carried out using peripheral blood.

The CDR3 loop is CASSPTHGQGGGKLFF. Here the CDR3 DNA reads TGTGCCAGCAGCCCCACTCACGGACAGGGAGGGGGAAAACTGTTTTTT. The rearrangement joins TRBV7-2 to TRBJ1-4; 8 bases match TRBD1. J gave up 10 bases and V 5 bases, and 15 bases lay outside the gene matches. The germline V gene encodes CDR1 SGHTA and CDR2 FQGNSA. This CDR3 spans 16 amino acids.